The T cell receptor beta chain described here comes from a study of vaccination and CD4 T cells after COVID-19. About the study: There were six male and four female convalescents, and two of them were Hispanic. At a median approximately 97 days (range 35 to 161) after diagnosis, post-COVID samples were drawn.

Only a few counts were recorded for this clonotype. Its antigen is undetermined. The Oncomine TCR Beta short-read assay was applied to DNA of cultured CD4+ T cells. Someone extracted genomic DNA from cultured CD4+ T cells. TCRdb reprocessed the PCR reads via MiXCR and lists one record per CDR3 protein. The repertoire has fewer than 12,000 distinct CDR3 sequences, approximately 50% of them found once; the top ten carry about a fifth. The treatment was: approximately nine-day PBMC culture with coronavirus spike peptide pools or control peptides (ViraFEST assay). With peptide pools, ViraFEST first expanded antigen-specific T cells and afterwards sequenced their TCRs. Germline values: CDR1 SGHNT, CDR2 YENEEA. The CDR3 contains 17 residues. V lost 0 bases and J lost 5, with 19 bases in between.

The sequence derives from a human donor who had recovered from COVID-19. The sample comprised CD4+ T cells from blood, cultured in vitro. The chain uses TRBV11-3 and TRBJ2-5; possible D gene TRBD1, 5 bases. The CDR3 reads CASSLDQGVGLAETQYF. The CDR3 DNA follows: TGTGCCAGCAGCTTAGATCAGGGTGTCGGCCTGGCTGAGACCCAGTACTTC.